This paragraph covers one T cell receptor beta chain sequence. The antigen is not known. A read error may explain this, as a much larger clone is one base away. The CDR3 is made up of 16 amino acids. The ends were cut back, 0 bases at V and 5 bases at J, with 17 bases in the middle. Germline assignment: CDR1 SGHNT and CDR2 YYREEE (reference sequence). This sample stems from a study of molecular identifiers for immune sequencing clone quantification. Study-wide results and caveats: Clones with over 20 RNA copies captured over 99% of effector molecules but under 1% of naive ones.

Naive CD8 T cells underwent sorting with the CD8+CD4-CCR7+CD45RA+ definition. TCRdb used MiXCR to reprocess the PCR reads, holding one entry per CDR3 protein. The sample records roughly 12,000 distinct CDR3 sequences, roughly 16% being singletons. The sample consisted of naive CD8+ T cells from blood, with Jurkat cell RNA spiked in. Stated subset: FACS-sorted CD8+CD4-CCR7+CD45RA+ naive T cells. This sequence was found in a human donor in good health. Some libraries in this study had Jurkat cell RNA spiked in. V gene TRBV5-4 combines with J gene TRBJ2-5; TRBD1 or TRBD2 may be the D gene (6 bases each). The CDR3 DNA follows: TGTGCCAGCAGCTTGGAGGAGTCGGGGGCTTTCGAGACCCAGTACTTC. This gives the protein CASSLEESGAFETQYF. The complete variable domain, with remaining parts taken from reference TRBV5-4 and TRBJ2-5, reads ETGVTQSPTHLIKTRGQQVTLRCSSQSGHNTVSWYQQALGQGPQFIFQYYREEENGRGNFPPRFSGLQFPNYSSELNVNALELDDSALYLCASSLEESGAFETQYFGPGTRLLVL.